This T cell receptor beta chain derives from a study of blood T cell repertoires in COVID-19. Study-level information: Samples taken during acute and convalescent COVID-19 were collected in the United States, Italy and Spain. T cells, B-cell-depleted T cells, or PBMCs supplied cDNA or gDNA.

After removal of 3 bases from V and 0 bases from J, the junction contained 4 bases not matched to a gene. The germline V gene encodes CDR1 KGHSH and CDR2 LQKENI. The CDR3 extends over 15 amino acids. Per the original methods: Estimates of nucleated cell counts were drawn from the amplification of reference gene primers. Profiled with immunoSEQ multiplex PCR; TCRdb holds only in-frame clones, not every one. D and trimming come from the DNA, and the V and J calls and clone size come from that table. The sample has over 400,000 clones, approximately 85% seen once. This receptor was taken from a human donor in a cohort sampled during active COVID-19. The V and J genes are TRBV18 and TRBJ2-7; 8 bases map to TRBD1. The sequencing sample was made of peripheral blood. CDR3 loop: CASSPGTGYSYEQYF. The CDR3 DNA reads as TGTGCCAGCTCACCGGGGACAGGCTACTCCTACGAGCAGTACTTC.